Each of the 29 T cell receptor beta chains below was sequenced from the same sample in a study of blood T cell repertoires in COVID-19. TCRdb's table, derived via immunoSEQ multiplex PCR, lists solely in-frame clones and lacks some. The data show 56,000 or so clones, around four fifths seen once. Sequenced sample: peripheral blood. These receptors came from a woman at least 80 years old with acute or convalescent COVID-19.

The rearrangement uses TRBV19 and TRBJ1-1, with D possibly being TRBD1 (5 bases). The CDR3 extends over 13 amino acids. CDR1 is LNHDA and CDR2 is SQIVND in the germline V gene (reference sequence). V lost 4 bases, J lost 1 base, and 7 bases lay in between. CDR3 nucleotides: TGTGCCAGTAGTAAGACAGAGAACACTGAAGCTTTCTTT. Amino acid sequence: CASSKTENTEAFF.

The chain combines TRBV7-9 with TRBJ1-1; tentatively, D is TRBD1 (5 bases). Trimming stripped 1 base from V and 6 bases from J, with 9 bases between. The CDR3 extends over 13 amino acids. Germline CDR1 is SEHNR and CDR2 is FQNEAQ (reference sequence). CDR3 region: CASSLGARAEAFF. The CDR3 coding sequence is TGTGCCAGCAGCTTAGGTGCCAGGGCTGAAGCTTTCTTT.

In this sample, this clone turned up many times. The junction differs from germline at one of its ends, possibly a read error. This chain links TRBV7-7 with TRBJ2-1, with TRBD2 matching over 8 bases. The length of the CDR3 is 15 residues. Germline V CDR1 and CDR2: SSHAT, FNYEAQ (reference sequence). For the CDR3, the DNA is TGTGCTAGCAGCCCGGGGGGGAGCTCCTACAATGAGCAGTTCTTC. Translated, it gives CASSPGGSSYNEQFF.

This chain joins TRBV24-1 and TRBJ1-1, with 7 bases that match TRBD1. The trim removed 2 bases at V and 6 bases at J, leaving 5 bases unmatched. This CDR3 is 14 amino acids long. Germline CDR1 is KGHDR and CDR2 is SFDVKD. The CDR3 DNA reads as TGTGCCACCAGTGATTCACAGGGGCCGCCTGAAGCTTTCTTT. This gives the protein CATSDSQGPPEAFF.

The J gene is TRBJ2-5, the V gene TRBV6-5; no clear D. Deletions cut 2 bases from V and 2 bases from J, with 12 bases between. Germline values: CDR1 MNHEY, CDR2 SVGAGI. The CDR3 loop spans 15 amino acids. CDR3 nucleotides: TGTGCCAGCAGTTACCCAAAACAAGTACAAGAGACCCAGTACTTC. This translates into CASSYPKQVQETQYF.

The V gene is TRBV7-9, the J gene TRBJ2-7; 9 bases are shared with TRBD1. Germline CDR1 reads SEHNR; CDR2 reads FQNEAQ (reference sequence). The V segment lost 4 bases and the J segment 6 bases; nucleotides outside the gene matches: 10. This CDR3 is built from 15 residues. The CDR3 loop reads CASSSRDRAPAEQYF. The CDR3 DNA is TGTGCCAGCAGCTCCCGGGACAGGGCCCCTGCCGAGCAGTACTTC.

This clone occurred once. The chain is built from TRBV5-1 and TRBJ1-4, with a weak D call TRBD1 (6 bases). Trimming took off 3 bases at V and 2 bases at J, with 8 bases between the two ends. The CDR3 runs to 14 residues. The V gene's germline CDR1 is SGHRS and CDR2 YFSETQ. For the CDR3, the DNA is TGCGCCAGCAGCTCCACAGGGACTAATGAAAAACTGTTTTTT. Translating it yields CASSSTGTNEKLFF.

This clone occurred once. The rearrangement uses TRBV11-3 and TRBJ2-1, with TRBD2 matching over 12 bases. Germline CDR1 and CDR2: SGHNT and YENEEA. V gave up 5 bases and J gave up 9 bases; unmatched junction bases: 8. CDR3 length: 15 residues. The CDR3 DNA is TGTGCCAGCAGCCGGGCTAGCGGGGGGGCTCGTGAGCAGTTCTTC. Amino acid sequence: CASSRASGGAREQFF.

CDR3 in DNA: TGTGCCAGCAGCTTGGGGACTAGCCGTAGCACAGATACGCAGTATTTT. Residues: CASSLGTSRSTDTQYF. The chain couples TRBV7-2 to TRBJ2-3, with 9 bases lining up with TRBD2. V shed 3 bases, J shed 0 bases, and the junction held 4 bases outside the gene matches. Per germline, CDR1 SGHTA and CDR2 FQGNSA. The CDR3 runs 16 residues.

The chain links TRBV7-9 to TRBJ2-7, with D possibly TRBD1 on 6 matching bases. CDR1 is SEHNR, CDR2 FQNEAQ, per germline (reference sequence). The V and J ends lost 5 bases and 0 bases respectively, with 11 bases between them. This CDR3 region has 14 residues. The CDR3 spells CASSLGQSSYEQYF. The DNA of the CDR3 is TGTGCCAGCAGCCTCGGACAGTCCTCCTACGAGCAGTACTTC.

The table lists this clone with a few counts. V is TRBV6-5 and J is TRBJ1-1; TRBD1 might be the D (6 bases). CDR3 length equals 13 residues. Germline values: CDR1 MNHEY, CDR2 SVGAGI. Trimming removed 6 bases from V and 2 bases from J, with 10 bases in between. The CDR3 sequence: CASRGQTNTEAFF. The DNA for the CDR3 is TGTGCCAGCAGGGGACAAACTAACACTGAAGCTTTCTTT.

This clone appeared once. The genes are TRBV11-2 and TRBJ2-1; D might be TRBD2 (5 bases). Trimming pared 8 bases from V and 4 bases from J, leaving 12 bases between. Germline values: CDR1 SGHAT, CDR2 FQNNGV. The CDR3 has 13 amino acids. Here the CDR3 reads CASAPSGYNEQFF. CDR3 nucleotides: TGTGCCAGCGCCCCGTCGGGATACAATGAGCAGTTCTTC.

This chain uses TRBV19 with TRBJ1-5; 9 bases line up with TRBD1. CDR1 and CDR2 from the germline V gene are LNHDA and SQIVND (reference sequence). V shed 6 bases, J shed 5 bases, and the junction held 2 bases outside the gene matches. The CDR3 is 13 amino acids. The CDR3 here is CASSRTGDQPQHF. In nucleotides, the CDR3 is TGTGCCAGTAGCCGGACAGGGGATCAGCCCCAGCATTTT.

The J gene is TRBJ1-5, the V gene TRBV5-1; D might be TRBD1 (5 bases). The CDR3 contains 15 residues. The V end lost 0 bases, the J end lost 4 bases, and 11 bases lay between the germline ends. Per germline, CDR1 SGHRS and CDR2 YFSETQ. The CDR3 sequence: CASSLASGMNQPQHF. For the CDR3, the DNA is TGCGCCAGCAGCTTGGCTTCAGGGATGAATCAGCCCCAGCATTTT.

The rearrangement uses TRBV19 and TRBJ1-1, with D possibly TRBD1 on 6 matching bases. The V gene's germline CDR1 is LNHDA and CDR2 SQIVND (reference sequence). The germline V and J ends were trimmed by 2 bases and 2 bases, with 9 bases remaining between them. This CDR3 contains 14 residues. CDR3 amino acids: CASSIPGDNTEAFF. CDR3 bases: TGTGCCAGTAGTATACCAGGGGACAACACTGAAGCTTTCTTT.

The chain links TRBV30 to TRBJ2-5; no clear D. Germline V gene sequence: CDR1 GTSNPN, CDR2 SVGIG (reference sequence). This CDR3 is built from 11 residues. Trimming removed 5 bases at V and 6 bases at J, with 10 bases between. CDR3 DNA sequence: TGTGCCTGGGACTCCTCCAAGACCCAGTACTTC. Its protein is CAWDSSKTQYF.

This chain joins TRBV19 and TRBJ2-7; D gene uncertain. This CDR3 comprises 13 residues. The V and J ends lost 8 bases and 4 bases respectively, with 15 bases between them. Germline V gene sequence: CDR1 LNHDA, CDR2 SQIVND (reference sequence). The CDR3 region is CASSPPGSYEQYF. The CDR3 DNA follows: TGTGCCAGTTCCCCCCCAGGATCTTACGAGCAGTACTTC.

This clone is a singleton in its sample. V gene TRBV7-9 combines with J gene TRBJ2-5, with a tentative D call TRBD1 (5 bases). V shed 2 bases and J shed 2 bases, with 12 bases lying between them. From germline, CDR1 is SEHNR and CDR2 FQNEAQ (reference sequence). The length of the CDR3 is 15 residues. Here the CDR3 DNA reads TGTGCCAGCAGCTTACCCTTTAGACAGCAAGAGACCCAGTACTTC. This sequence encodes CASSLPFRQQETQYF.

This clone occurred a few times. CDR3 residues: CAISGGQVDYTF. The CDR3 coding sequence is TGTGCCATCAGTGGGGGACAGGTAGACTACACCTTC. J is TRBJ1-2 and V is TRBV10-3; 8 bases map to TRBD1. V lost 4 bases to trimming and J lost 10 bases; unmatched junction nucleotides: 5. This CDR3 comprises 12 residues. Germline V gene data show CDR1 as ENHRY and CDR2 as SYGVKD.

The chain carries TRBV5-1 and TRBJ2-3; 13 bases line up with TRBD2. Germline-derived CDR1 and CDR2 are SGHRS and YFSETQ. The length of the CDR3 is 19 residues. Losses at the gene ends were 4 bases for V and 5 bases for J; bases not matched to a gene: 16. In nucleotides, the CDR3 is TGCGCCAGCAGCCCAAAAACGACTAGCGGGGGGACAGGGTTAGATACGCAGTATTTT. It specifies CASSPKTTSGGTGLDTQYF.

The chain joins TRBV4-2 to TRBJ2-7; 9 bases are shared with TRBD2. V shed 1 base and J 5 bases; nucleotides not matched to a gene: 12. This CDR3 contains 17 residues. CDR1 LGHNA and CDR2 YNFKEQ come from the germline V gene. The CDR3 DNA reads TGTGCCAGCAGCCAAGTCAGGTGGCGGGGGGGCGGTGACGAGCAGTACTTC. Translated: CASSQVRWRGGGDEQYF.

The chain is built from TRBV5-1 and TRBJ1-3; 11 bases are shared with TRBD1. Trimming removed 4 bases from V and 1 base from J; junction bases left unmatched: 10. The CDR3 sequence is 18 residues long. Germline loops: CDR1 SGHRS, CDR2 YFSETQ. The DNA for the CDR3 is TGCGCCAGCAGCGTTCGGTTCCGGGACAGGGGGTCTGGAAACACCATATATTTT. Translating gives CASSVRFRDRGSGNTIYF.

This CDR3 is CASSLAQGAGNTIYF. For the CDR3, the DNA is TGTGCCAGCAGCTTGGCCCAGGGGGCTGGAAACACCATATATTTT. The chain couples TRBV5-6 to TRBJ1-3, with TRBD1 matching over 7 bases. CDR1 and CDR2 from the germline V gene are SGHDT and YYEEEE. The CDR3 is made up of 15 amino acids. The J segment lost 2 bases and the V segment lost 0 bases, leaving 2 bases of the junction unmatched.

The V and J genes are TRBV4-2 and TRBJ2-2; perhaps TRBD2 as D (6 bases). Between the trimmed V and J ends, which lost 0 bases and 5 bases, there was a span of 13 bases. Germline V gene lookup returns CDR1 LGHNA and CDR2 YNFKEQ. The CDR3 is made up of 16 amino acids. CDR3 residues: CASSQDGETRTGELFF. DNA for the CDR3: TGTGCCAGCAGCCAAGATGGGGAGACTAGAACCGGGGAGCTGTTTTTT.

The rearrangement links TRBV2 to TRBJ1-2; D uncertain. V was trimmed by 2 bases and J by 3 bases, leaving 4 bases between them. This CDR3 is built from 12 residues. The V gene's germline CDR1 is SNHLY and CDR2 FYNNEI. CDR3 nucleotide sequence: TGTGCCAGCAGTGAACAGGACTATGGCTACACCTTC. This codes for CASSEQDYGYTF.

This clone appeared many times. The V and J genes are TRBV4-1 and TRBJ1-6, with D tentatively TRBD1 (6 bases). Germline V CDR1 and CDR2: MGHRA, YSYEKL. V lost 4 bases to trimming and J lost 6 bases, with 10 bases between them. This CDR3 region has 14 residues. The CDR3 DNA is TGCGCCAGCAGCCCCGGACAGCTTAATTCACCCCTCCACTTT. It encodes CASSPGQLNSPLHF.

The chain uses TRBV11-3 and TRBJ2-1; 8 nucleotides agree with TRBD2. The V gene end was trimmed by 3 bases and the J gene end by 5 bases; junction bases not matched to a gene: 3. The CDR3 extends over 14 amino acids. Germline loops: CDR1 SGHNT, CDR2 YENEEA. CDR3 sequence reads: CASSFGGGDNEQFF. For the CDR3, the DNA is TGTGCCAGCAGCTTCGGGGGGGGCGACAATGAGCAGTTCTTC.

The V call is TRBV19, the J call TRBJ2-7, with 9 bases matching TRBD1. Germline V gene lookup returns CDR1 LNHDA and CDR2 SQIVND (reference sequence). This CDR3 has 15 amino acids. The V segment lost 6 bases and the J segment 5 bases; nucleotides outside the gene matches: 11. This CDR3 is CASRAETGGFHEQYF. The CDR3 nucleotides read TGTGCCAGTAGAGCAGAGACAGGGGGTTTCCACGAGCAGTACTTC. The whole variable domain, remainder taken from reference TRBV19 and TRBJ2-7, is DGGITQSPKYLFRKEGQNVTLSCEQNLNHDAMYWYRQDPGQGLRLIYYSQIVNDFQKGDIAEGYSVSREKKESFPLTVTSAQKNPTAFYLCASRAETGGFHEQYFGPGTRLTVT.

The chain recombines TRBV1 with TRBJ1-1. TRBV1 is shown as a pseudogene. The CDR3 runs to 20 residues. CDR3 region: CTSSHDPHGGEGAMNTEAFF. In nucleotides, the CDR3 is TGCACCAGCAGCCACGACCCCCACGGCGGGGAAGGGGCGATGAACACTGAAGCTTTCTTT.